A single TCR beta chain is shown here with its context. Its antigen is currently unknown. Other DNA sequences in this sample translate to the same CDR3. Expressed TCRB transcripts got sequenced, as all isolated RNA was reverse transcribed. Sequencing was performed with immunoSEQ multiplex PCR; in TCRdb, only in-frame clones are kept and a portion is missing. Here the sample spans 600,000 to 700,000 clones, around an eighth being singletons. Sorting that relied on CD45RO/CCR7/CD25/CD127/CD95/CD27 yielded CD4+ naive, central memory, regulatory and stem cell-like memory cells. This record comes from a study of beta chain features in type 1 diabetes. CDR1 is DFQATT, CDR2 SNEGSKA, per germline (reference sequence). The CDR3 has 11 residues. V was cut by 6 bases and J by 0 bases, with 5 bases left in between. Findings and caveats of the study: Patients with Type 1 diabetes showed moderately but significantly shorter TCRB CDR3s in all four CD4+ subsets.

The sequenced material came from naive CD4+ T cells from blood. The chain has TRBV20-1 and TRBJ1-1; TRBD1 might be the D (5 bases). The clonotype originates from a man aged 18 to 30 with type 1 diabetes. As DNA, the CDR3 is TGCAGTGCCAGGGTGAACACTGAAGCTTTCTTT. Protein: CSARVNTEAFF.